A selection of T cell receptor beta chains follows, all from one sample in a study of T cells after yellow fever vaccination. TCRdb reprocessed the 5' RACE reads via MiXCR and lists one record per CDR3 protein. The sample holds 500,000 to 650,000 distinct CDR3 sequences; around a sixth are singletons and the top ten take 15% to 20%. The sample consisted of PBMCs, taken less than 6 days after the first yellow fever vaccination. The source is a man between 18 and 35 years old who received the YFV17D yellow fever vaccine. The CDR3 runs from the conserved cysteine through the conserved F or W. D genes are given only for firm matches. Size is omitted from some rows. Given values are once, few, many or a class for expanded clones.

V gene	clone size	D gene	J gene	CDR3 length	CDR3 protein	CDR3 DNA
TRBV2	.	TRBD2	TRBJ2-6	18	CASSETSGGYSGANVLTF	TGTGCCAGCAGCGAAACTAGCGGGGGGTACTCTGGGGCCAACGTCCTGACTTTC
TRBV5-1	few	TRBD2	TRBJ2-5	19	CASSLAGTSGGLFQETQYF	TGCGCCAGCAGCTTGGCGGGGACTAGCGGGGGCCTGTTTCAAGAGACCCAGTACTTC
TRBV27	many	.	TRBJ2-7	15	CASSFRDGGTYEQYF	TGTGCCAGCAGTTTTCGGGACGGCGGGACCTACGAGCAGTACTTC
TRBV4-1	few	.	TRBJ1-2	17	CASSRATKAGAPYGYTF	TGCGCCAGCAGCCGAGCAACCAAGGCAGGGGCACCTTATGGCTACACCTTC
TRBV10-3	.	.	TRBJ2-1	14	CAISGGQRINEQFF	TGTGCCATCAGTGGAGGGCAACGGATAAATGAGCAGTTCTTC
TRBV5-1	many	.	TRBJ2-5	14	CASSLGYSSETQYF	TGCGCCAGCAGCTTGGGGTATAGTTCGGAGACCCAGTACTTC
TRBV11-2	few	.	TRBJ2-5	13	CASSAQVRETQYF	TGTGCCAGCAGCGCGCAAGTTCGGGAGACCCAGTACTTC
TRBV12-3/TRBV12-4	.	.	TRBJ2-1	19	CASSSLGTSGFGAYNEQFF	TGTGCCAGCAGTTCCCTCGGGACCTCCGGTTTCGGAGCTTACAATGAGCAGTTCTTC
TRBV5-1	.	TRBD2	TRBJ2-1	15	CASSQAGGGSGEQFF	TGCGCCAGCAGCCAAGCGGGGGGCGGATCAGGTGAGCAGTTCTTC
TRBV5-1	.	.	TRBJ2-7	13	CASSLGLSPEQYF	TGCGCCAGCAGCTTGGGTCTCTCTCCCGAGCAGTACTTC
TRBV5-1	many	TRBD2	TRBJ2-5	13	CASSPGLGETQYF	TGTGCCAGCAGCCCGGGACTAGGGGAGACCCAGTACTTC
TRBV5-1	.	TRBD1	TRBJ1-4	15	CASCIGGQDNEKLFF	TGCGCCAGCTGTATCGGGGGACAGGATAATGAAAAACTGTTTTTT
TRBV20-1	few	TRBD1	TRBJ1-6	15	CSATADRVSDSPLHF	TGCAGTGCTACAGCCGACAGGGTGAGTGATTCACCCCTCCACTTT
TRBV3-1	few	.	TRBJ1-3	13	CASSPRQGGTIYF	TGTGCCAGCAGCCCCCGGCAGGGAGGAACCATATATTTT
TRBV2	few	.	TRBJ1-2	13	CASSLLSGQGYTF	TGTGCCAGCAGCCTGCTGTCAGGGCAAGGCTACACCTTC
TRBV4-1	.	TRBD1	TRBJ2-7	15	CASSQVTGVLYEQYF	TGCGCCAGCAGCCAAGTTACAGGGGTTCTTTACGAGCAGTACTTC
TRBV4-1	.	.	TRBJ1-4	14	CASSRAGGNEKLFF	TGCGCCAGCAGCCGTGCTGGGGGAAATGAAAAACTGTTTTTT
TRBV20-1	.	.	TRBJ2-1	15	CSAREPGLLPNEQFF	TGCAGTGCTAGAGAACCGGGACTCCTCCCCAATGAGCAGTTCTTC
TRBV11-1	.	.	TRBJ2-7	16	CASSTFAGPLSYEQYF	TGTGCCAGCAGCACGTTCGCTGGGCCCCTCTCCTACGAGCAGTACTTC
TRBV6-2/TRBV6-3	.	TRBD2	TRBJ2-7	18	CASSYSLKGLGATYEQYF	TGTGCCAGCAGTTACTCTTTAAAAGGACTAGGAGCCACCTACGAGCAGTACTTC
TRBV6-2/TRBV6-3	.	TRBD1	TRBJ1-5	14	CAISPGQGNQPQHF	TGTGCCATCTCCCCCGGACAGGGCAATCAGCCCCAGCATTTT
TRBV29-1	.	.	TRBJ1-4	13	CSVSEGPDEKLFF	TGCAGCGTTTCAGAGGGCCCGGATGAAAAACTGTTTTTT
TRBV19	.	TRBD1	TRBJ1-2	16	CASSVARDSIHYGYTF	TGTGCCAGTAGTGTGGCCCGGGACAGCATTCATTATGGCTACACCTTC
TRBV3-1	few	.	TRBJ2-2	15	CASSRPTGPTGELFF	TGTGCCAGCAGCCGCCCCACAGGGCCCACCGGGGAGCTGTTTTTT
TRBV5-1	few	.	TRBJ1-1	16	CASSLLMAPRSTEAFF	TGCGCCAGCAGCTTGTTGATGGCTCCCCGGTCCACTGAAGCTTTCTTT
TRBV20-1	.	TRBD1	TRBJ1-5	14	CSASNPGGRQPQHF	TGCAGTGCTAGTAACCCAGGGGGCAGGCAGCCCCAGCATTTT
TRBV7-9	.	.	TRBJ1-1	15	CASIPYFQGGTEAFF	TGTGCCAGCATCCCATATTTCCAGGGTGGCACTGAAGCTTTCTTT
TRBV29-1	few	.	TRBJ1-5	14	CSVEVAGINQPQHF	TGCAGCGTTGAAGTGGCAGGGATCAATCAGCCCCAGCATTTT
TRBV7-2	.	.	TRBJ1-5	14	CASSFDLGNQPQHF	TGTGCCAGCAGCTTTGACTTGGGCAATCAGCCCCAGCATTTT
TRBV6-5	.	TRBD2	TRBJ2-3	18	CASSYQFSPAGVGNTQYF	TGTGCCAGCAGTTACCAGTTCAGCCCAGCGGGGGTGGGAAATACGCAGTATTTT
TRBV5-1	.	.	TRBJ1-2	14	CASSLNRESYGYTF	TGCGCCAGCAGCTTGAACAGGGAGTCCTATGGCTACACCTTC
TRBV30	.	.	TRBJ2-5	14	CAWSVLNPGGTQYF	TGTGCCTGGAGTGTTCTAAACCCGGGGGGCACCCAGTACTTC
TRBV15	.	TRBD1	TRBJ1-2	15	CATSRPGTANYGYTF	TGTGCCACCAGCAGACCCGGGACAGCTAACTATGGCTACACCTTC
TRBV2	few	.	TRBJ2-3	12	CALRGGTDTQYF	TGTGCTCTAAGAGGGGGGACAGATACGCAGTATTTT
TRBV3-1	many	TRBD2	TRBJ2-1	16	CASSQYAGGAYNEQFF	TGTGCCAGCAGCCAGTACGCGGGGGGGGCATACAATGAGCAGTTCTTC
TRBV7-2	.	.	TRBJ1-2	15	CASSPRRYDNYGYTF	TGTGCCAGCAGCCCTCGGCGATACGATAACTATGGCTACACCTTC
TRBV7-3	.	.	TRBJ2-5	13	CASSLNPGETQYF	TGTGCCAGCAGCTTAAATCCCGGAGAGACCCAGTACTTC
TRBV12-3/TRBV12-4	.	TRBD2	TRBJ2-5	14	CASSLRGGLETQYF	TGTGCCAGCAGTTTGCGGGGGGGACTAGAGACCCAGTACTTC
TRBV7-9	few	.	TRBJ2-2	16	CASSPDDRSLTGELFF	TGTGCCAGCAGCCCGGATGACAGGTCTTTAACCGGGGAGCTGTTTTTT
TRBV12-3/TRBV12-4	many	.	TRBJ1-4	13	CASRLGGNEKLFF	TGTGCCAGCCGCTTAGGGGGGAATGAAAAACTGTTTTTT
TRBV30	.	.	TRBJ2-1	17	CAWSQGLGSGSYNEQFF	TGTGCCTGGAGCCAGGGTCTTGGGTCTGGGAGCTACAATGAGCAGTTCTTC
TRBV25-1	.	.	TRBJ1-2	13	CASSGGRDGGYTF	TGTGCCAGCAGTGGGGGCCGGGACGGTGGCTACACCTTC
TRBV20-1	.	TRBD2	TRBJ2-5	14	CSARRRPGGETQYF	TGCAGTGCTAGACGGAGACCGGGGGGAGAGACCCAGTACTTC
TRBV18	.	.	TRBJ2-1	14	CASSPPNGNNEQFF	TGTGCCAGCTCACCACCGAACGGGAACAATGAGCAGTTCTTC
TRBV7-2	few	TRBD1	TRBJ1-2	15	CASSPRDSVLYGYTF	TGTGCCAGCAGCCCGCGGGACAGTGTTCTCTATGGCTACACCTTC